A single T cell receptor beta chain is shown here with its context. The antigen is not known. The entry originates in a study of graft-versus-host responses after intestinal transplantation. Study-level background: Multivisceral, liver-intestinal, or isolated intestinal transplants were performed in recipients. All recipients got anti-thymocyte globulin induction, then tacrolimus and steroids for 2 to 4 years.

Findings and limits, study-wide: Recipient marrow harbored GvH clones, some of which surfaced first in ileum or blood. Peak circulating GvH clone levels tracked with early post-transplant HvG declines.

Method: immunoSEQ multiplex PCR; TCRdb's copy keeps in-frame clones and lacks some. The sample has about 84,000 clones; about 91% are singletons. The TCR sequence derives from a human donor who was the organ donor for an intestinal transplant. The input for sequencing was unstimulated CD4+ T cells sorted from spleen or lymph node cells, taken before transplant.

CDR3 sequence (DNA): TGTGCCAGCAGCAGGACAGGGGGCTACGAGCAGTACTTC. It specifies CASSRTGGYEQYF. The chain joins TRBV9 to TRBJ2-7, with 10 bases lining up with TRBD1. Germline trimming cut 4 bases from V and 3 bases from J; bases unmatched to any gene: 1. The germline CDR1 and CDR2 sequences are SGDLS and YYNGEE. This CDR3 has 13 amino acids.